These 18 T cell receptor beta chains were sequenced from one sample in a study of T cells in Graves' hyperthyroidism and ophthalmopathy. RNA transcripts were the template for amplifying TCR beta CDR3 regions. RT-PCR in the first round (using the HTBI primer set) targeted the TCR CDR3. MiXCR, applied by TCRdb to the multiplex PCR reads, yields one record per CDR3 protein. The sample has 600,000 or so distinct CDR3 sequences, approximately 44% seen once. The sequenced sample was peripheral blood or thyroid tissue (not recorded which). The receptors derive from a woman in her late teens or twenties with Graves' hyperthyroidism.

This chain joins TRBV2 and TRBJ1-4; D is ambiguous. CDR1 is SNHLY and CDR2 is FYNNEI in the germline V gene. The V and J ends lost 6 bases and 3 bases respectively, with 14 bases between them. The CDR3 consists of 15 residues. The CDR3, as DNA: TGTGCCAGCAGCCAAAGTGAGACCTCTAATGAAAAACTGTTTTTT. The encoded protein is CASSQSETSNEKLFF. Based on the CDR3 plus reference TRBV2 and TRBJ1-4, the full variable domain is EPEVTQTPSHQVTQMGQEVILRCVPISNHLYFYWYRQILGQKVEFLVSFYNNEISEKSEIFDDQFSVERPDGSNFTLKIRSTKLEDSAMYFCASSQSETSNEKLFFGSGTQLSVL.

This clonotype occurred a few times. The J gene is TRBJ1-1, the V gene TRBV4-3, with TRBD1 as a possible D gene (5 bases). V gave up 8 bases and J gave up 2 bases, with 15 bases separating them. CDR1 is LGHNA, CDR2 YSLEER, per germline. CDR3 length: 14 residues. The CDR3, as DNA: TGCGCCAGCGGGTGGGCAGGGCCTAACACTGAAGCTTTCTTT. Amino acid sequence: CASGWAGPNTEAFF.

CDR3 protein: CASSQQRAQYF. DNA of the CDR3: TGTGCCAGCAGCCAACAAAGGGCCCAGTACTTC. V gene TRBV12-3 or TRBV12-4 combines with J gene TRBJ2-5; D uncertain. V was shortened by 6 bases and J by 9 bases, with 11 bases between the two germline ends. This CDR3 contains 11 residues.

This clonotype has at least ten counts. The chain recombines TRBV20-1 with TRBJ1-6, with D maybe TRBD1 (5 bases). The CDR3 covers 14 residues. Trimming left V 0 bases short and J 11 bases short, with 14 bases between. Germline V gene lookup returns CDR1 DFQATT and CDR2 SNEGSKA (reference sequence). CDR3 nucleotides: TGCAGTGCTAGAGATCCAGGGCCGTCGACACCCCTCCACTTT. This encodes CSARDPGPSTPLHF.

About this clonotype: It may be a read error: a sequence one base away is much more abundant. V and J are TRBV2 and TRBJ1-1; 8 bases align to TRBD1. V lost 10 bases, J lost 6 bases, and 7 bases stayed unmatched. The germline CDR1 and CDR2 sequences are SNHLY and FYNNEI. The CDR3 spans 12 residues. CDR3 loop: CATKGQAAEAFF. CDR3 bases: TGTGCCACCAAGGGACAGGCCGCTGAAGCTTTCTTT.

J is TRBJ2-7 and V is TRBV7-9; D may be TRBD1 or TRBD2 (5 bases each). The CDR3 runs to 12 residues. CDR1 and CDR2 (germline): SEHNR, FQNEAQ (reference sequence). Trimming removed 4 bases from V and 6 bases from J, with 10 bases in between. The CDR3 nucleotides are TGTGCCAGCAGCTCCGGGGCCCCCGAGCAGTACTTC. The encoded protein is CASSSGAPEQYF.

The chain couples TRBV7-9 to TRBJ2-5, with 8 bases identical to TRBD2. Germline V CDR1 and CDR2: SEHNR, FQNEAQ (reference sequence). The CDR3 has 15 residues. The V gene end was trimmed by 5 bases and the J gene end by 5 bases; junction bases not matched to a gene: 10. The CDR3 loop reads CASSPIAGLGETQYF. CDR3 sequence (DNA): TGTGCCAGCAGCCCTATAGCGGGACTGGGCGAGACCCAGTACTTC.

There are a few counts of this clonotype. This chain uses TRBV25-1 with TRBJ2-7, with 9 nucleotides matching TRBD2. CDR1 and CDR2 (germline): MGHDK, SYGVNS. V shed 6 bases, J shed 3 bases, and the junction held 6 bases outside the gene matches. The CDR3 is 14 residues long. CDR3 in amino acids: CASRSGTSSYEQYF. The CDR3 DNA is TGTGCCAGCAGATCCGGGACTAGCAGCTACGAGCAGTACTTC.

A few counts support this clonotype. V gene TRBV7-9 combines with J gene TRBJ1-5; 9 positions agree with TRBD1. Germline loops: CDR1 SEHNR, CDR2 FQNEAQ (reference sequence). CDR3 length: 15 amino acids. V lost 1 base to trimming and J lost 6 bases; unmatched junction nucleotides: 4. CDR3 coding DNA: TGTGCCAGCAGCTTAGGGACAGGGGTTGGTCAGCCCCAGCATTTT. Its protein is CASSLGTGVGQPQHF.

There are many counts of this clonotype. This rearrangement joins TRBV6-5 to TRBJ1-2; the D gene is possibly TRBD1 (6 bases). Germline assignment: CDR1 MNHEY and CDR2 SVGAGI. CDR3 length: 13 amino acids. V was clipped by 5 bases and J by 2 bases, with 9 bases between them. For the CDR3, the DNA is TGTGCCAGCAGTGATACAGGGAACTATGGCTACACCTTC. It codes for CASSDTGNYGYTF.

The chain links TRBV5-1 to TRBJ1-5, with 9 positions matching TRBD1. This CDR3 contains 15 residues. The germline V gene has CDR1 SGHRS and CDR2 YFSETQ. J lost 5 bases, V lost 4 bases, and 7 bases had no gene match. The CDR3 nucleotides are TGCGCCAGCAGCCTTACAGGGGGCGCGGATCAGCCCCAGCATTTT. Encoded protein: CASSLTGGADQPQHF.

This clonotype was observed once. The V gene is TRBV10-3, the J gene TRBJ2-7, with D perhaps matching TRBD2 (5 bases). This CDR3 region has 16 residues. Germline-derived CDR1 and CDR2 are ENHRY and SYGVKD. Trimming stripped 2 bases from V and 6 bases from J, with 20 bases between. CDR3 region: CAISETQAVQPSEQYF. Here the CDR3 DNA reads TGTGCCATCAGTGAGACCCAAGCGGTCCAACCCAGCGAGCAGTACTTC.

This chain uses TRBV7-9 with TRBJ1-1; TRBD1 might be the D (6 bases). The CDR3 covers 14 residues. Per the germline V gene, CDR1 is SEHNR and CDR2 is FQNEAQ (reference sequence). Trimming shortened V by 3 bases and J by 5 bases, and 13 bases separated the two germline ends. CDR3 protein: CASSLGAGRTEAFF. DNA of the CDR3: TGTGCCAGCAGCTTGGGGGCAGGGCGGACTGAAGCTTTCTTT.

This chain's CDR3 is CSARLGLAQETQYF. The CDR3 bases are TGCAGTGCTAGATTGGGACTAGCGCAAGAGACCCAGTACTTC. The rearrangement joins TRBV20-1 to TRBJ2-5, with 10 bases lining up with TRBD2. V lost 2 bases and J lost 2; bases outside the gene matches: 2. There are 14 residues in the CDR3. Germline CDR1 is DFQATT and CDR2 is SNEGSKA (reference sequence).

The J gene is TRBJ1-1, the V gene TRBV2, with TRBD1 matching over 10 bases. Losses at the gene ends were 6 bases for V and 3 bases for J; bases not matched to a gene: 10. Germline lookup yields CDR1 SNHLY and CDR2 FYNNEI. The length of the CDR3 is 16 residues. The CDR3, as DNA: TGTGCCAGCAGAGACGCCTCGGGACAGGGGCACACTGAAGCTTTCTTT. Translated, it gives CASRDASGQGHTEAFF.

This clonotype was observed many times. V and J are TRBV2 and TRBJ1-4; D remains unclear. V was cut by 1 base and J by 7 bases, with 1 base left in between. Germline V gene sequence: CDR1 SNHLY, CDR2 FYNNEI. The CDR3 is 11 amino acids. The CDR3 region is CASSEVEKLFF. CDR3 DNA sequence: TGTGCCAGCAGTGAAGTTGAAAAACTGTTTTTT.

This clonotype occurred many times. The V call is TRBV2, the J call TRBJ2-5; D possibly corresponds to TRBD1 (5 bases). The ends were cut back, 8 bases at V and 5 bases at J, with 9 bases in the middle. Germline CDR1 and CDR2: SNHLY and FYNNEI. The CDR3 spans 11 residues. CDR3 sequence (DNA): TGTGCCAGCCGACAGTCGGAGACCCAGTACTTC. Residues: CASRQSETQYF.

With regard to this clonotype: Its ends do not fully match the called genes, so a read error is possible. The J gene is TRBJ1-2, the V gene TRBV25-1; D unresolved. The CDR3 consists of 12 residues. Germline loops: CDR1 MGHDK, CDR2 SYGVNS. DNA for the CDR3: TGTACCAGCAGAGTTGGCGGGTACGGCTACACCTTC. Protein: CTSRVGGYGYTF.